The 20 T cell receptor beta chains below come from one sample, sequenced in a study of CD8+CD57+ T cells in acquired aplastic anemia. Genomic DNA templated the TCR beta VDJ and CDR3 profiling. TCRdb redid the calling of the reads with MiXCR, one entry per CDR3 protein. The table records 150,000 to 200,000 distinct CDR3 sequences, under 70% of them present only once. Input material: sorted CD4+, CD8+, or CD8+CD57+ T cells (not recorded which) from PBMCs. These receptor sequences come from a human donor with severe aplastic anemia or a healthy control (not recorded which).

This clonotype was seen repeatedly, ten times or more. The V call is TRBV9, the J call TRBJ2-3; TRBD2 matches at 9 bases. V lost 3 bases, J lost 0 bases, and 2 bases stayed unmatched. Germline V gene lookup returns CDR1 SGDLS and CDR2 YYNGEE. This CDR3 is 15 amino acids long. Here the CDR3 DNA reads TGTGCCAGCAGCGCCAGCGGGGGGAGCACAGATACGCAGTATTTT. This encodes CASSASGGSTDTQYF.

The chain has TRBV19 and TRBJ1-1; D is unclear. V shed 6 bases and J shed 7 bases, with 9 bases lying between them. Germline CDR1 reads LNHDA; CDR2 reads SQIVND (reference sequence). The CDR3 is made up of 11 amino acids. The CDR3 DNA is TGTGCCAGTAGGCGGTCCGGTGAAGCTTTCTTT. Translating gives CASRRSGEAFF.

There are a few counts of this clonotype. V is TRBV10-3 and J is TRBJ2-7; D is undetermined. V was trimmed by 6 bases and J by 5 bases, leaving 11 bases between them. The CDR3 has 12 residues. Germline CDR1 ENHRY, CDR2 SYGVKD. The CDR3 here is CAIRGSRDEQYF. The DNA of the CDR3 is TGTGCCATCAGGGGCTCTCGGGACGAGCAGTACTTC.

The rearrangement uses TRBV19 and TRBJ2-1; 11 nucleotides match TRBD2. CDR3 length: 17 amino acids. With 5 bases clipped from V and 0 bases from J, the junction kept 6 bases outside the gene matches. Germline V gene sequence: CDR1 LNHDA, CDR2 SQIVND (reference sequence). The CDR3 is CASSDYSGRDSYNEQFF. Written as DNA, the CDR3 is TGTGCCAGTAGTGACTATAGCGGGAGGGACTCCTACAATGAGCAGTTCTTC.

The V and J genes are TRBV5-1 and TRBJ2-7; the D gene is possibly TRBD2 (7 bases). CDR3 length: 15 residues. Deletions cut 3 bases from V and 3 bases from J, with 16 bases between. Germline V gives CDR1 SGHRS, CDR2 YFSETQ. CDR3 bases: TGCGCCAGCAGCTGGGCGGGGGAAGGGGGCTACGAGCAGTACTTC. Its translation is CASSWAGEGGYEQYF.

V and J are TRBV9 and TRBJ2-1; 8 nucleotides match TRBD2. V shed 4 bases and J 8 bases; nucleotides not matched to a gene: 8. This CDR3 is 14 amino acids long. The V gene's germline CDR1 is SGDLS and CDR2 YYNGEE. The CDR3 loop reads CASSPQTSVDEQFF. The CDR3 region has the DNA TGTGCCAGCAGCCCCCAGACTAGCGTTGATGAGCAGTTCTTC.

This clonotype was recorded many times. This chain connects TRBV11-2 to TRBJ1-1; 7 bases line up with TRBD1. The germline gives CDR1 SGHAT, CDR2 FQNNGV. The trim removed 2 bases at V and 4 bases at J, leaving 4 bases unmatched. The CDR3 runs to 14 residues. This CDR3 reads CASSLLTGTTEAFF. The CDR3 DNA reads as TGTGCCAGCAGCTTATTGACAGGGACCACTGAAGCTTTCTTT.

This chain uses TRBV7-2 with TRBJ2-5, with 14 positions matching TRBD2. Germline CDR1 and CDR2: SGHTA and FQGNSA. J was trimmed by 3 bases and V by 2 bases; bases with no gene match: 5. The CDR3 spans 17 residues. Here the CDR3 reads CASSLPRLAGGEETQYF. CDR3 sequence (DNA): TGTGCCAGCAGCTTACCTCGACTAGCGGGAGGGGAAGAGACCCAGTACTTC.

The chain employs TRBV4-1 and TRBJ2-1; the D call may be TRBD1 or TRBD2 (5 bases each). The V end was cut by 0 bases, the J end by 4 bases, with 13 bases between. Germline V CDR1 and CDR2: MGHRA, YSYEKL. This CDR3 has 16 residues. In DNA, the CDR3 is TGCGCCAGCAGCCAAGAACAATGGGACCGTTACAATGAGCAGTTCTTC. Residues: CASSQEQWDRYNEQFF.

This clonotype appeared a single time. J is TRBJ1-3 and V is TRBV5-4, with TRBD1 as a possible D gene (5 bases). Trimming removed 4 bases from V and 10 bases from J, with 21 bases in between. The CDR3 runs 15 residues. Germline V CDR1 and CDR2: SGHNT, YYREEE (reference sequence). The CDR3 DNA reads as TGTGCCAGCAGCCCCGGGTGGGGGGGTGAAGAGACCATATATTTT. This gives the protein CASSPGWGGEETIYF.

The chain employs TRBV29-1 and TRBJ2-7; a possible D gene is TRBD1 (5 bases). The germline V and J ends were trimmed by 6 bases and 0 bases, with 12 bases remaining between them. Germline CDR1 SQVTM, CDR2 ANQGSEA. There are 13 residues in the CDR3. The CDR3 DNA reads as TGCAGCGTGGCAGGTGGGGCCTCCTACGAGCAGTACTTC. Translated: CSVAGGASYEQYF.

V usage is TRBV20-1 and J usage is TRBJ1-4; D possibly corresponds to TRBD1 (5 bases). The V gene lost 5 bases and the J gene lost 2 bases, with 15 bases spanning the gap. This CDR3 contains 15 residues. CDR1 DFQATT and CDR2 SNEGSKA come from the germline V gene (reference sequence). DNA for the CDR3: TGCAGTGCTCTCGGGGGGGATGCGACTAATGAAAAACTGTTTTTT. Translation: CSALGGDATNEKLFF.

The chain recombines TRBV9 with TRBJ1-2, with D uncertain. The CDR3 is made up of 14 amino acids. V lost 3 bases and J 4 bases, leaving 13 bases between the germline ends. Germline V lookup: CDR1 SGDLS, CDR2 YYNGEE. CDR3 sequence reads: CASSGTETSYGYTF. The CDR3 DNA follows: TGTGCCAGCAGCGGAACGGAGACTTCCTATGGCTACACCTTC. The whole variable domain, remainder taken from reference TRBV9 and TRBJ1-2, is DSGVTQTPKHLITATGQRVTLRCSPRSGDLSVYWYQQSLDQGLQFLIQYYNGEERAKGNILERFSAQQFPDLHSELNLSSLELGDSALYFCASSGTETSYGYTFGSGTRLTVV.

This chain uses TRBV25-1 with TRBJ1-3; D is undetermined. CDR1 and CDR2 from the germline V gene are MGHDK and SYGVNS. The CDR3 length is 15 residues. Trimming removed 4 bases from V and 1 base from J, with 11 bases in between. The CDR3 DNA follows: TGTGCCAGCAGTGTATATGGAGGGTCTGGAAACACCATATATTTT. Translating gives CASSVYGGSGNTIYF.

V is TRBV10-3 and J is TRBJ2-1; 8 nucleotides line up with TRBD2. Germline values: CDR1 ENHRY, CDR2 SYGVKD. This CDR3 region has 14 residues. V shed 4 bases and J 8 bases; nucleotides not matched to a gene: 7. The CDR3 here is CAISVNGGVDEQFF. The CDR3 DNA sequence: TGTGCCATCAGTGTCAACGGGGGGGTAGATGAGCAGTTCTTC.

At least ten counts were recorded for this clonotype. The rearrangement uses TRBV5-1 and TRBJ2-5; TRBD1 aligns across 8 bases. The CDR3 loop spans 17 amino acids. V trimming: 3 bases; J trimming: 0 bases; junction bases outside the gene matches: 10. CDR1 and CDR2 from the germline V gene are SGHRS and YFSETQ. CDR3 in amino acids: CASSSGPGQANQETQYF. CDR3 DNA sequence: TGCGCCAGCAGCTCCGGACCGGGACAGGCGAACCAAGAGACCCAGTACTTC.

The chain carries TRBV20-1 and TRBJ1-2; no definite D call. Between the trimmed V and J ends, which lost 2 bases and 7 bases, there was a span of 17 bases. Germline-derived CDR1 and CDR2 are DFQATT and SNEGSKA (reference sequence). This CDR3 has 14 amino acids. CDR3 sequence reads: CSARMPVTKSGYTF. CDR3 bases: TGCAGTGCTAGAATGCCGGTCACGAAATCTGGCTACACCTTC.

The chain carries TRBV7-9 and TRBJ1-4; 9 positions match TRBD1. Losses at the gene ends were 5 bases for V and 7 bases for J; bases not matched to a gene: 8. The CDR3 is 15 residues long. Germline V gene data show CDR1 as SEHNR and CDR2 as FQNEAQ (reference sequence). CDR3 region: CASSLPGQGSEKLFF. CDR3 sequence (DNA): TGTGCCAGCAGCCTCCCGGGACAGGGAAGTGAAAAACTGTTTTTT. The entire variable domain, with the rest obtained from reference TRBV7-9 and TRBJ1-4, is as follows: DTGVSQNPRHKITKRGQNVTFRCDPISEHNRLYWYRQTLGQGPEFLTYFQNEAQLEKSRLLSDRFSAERPKGSFSTLEIQRTEQGDSAMYLCASSLPGQGSEKLFFGSGTQLSVL.

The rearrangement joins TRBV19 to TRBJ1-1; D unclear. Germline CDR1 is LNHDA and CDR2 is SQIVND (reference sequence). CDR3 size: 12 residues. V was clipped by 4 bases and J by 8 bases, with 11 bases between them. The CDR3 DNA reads TGTGCCAGTAGTAACCGCCTGAGGGAAGCTTTCTTT. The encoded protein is CASSNRLREAFF.

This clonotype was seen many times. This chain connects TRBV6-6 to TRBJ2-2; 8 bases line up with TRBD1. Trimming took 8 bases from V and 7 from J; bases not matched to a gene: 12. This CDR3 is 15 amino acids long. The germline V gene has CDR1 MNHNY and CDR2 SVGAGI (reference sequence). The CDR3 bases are TGTGCCAGCCTAACCGTTCAGGGGGCTGTCGGGGAGCTGTTTTTT. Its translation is CASLTVQGAVGELFF.